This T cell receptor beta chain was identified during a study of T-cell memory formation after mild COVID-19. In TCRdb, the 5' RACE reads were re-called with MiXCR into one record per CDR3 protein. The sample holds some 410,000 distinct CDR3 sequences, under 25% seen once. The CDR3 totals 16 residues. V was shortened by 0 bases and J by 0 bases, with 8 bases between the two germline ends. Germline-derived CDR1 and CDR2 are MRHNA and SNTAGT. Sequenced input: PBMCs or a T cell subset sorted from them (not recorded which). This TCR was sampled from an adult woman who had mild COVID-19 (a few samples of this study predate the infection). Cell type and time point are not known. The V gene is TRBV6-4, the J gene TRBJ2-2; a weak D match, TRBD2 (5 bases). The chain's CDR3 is CASSDSEGTNTGELFF. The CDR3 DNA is TGTGCCAGCAGTGACTCTGAGGGTACGAACACCGGGGAGCTGTTTTTT.